The clone carrying this T cell receptor (beta chain) was detected many times. These data come from a study of early T cells in non-severe SARS-CoV-2 infection. As for the study in general: The study sequenced bulk RNA from unsorted whole blood, with chains unpaired.

Individual cDNA molecules received unique molecular identifiers. Via MiXCR, TCRdb re-called the 5' RACE reads, giving one row per CDR3 protein. The table shows tens of thousands of distinct CDR3 sequences, with over 10% occurring only once. The junction had 20 bases not matched to a gene; V was cut back by 4 bases and J by 0 bases. This CDR3 comprises 21 residues. The sequence was collected from an adult who was a healthcare worker with PCR-confirmed SARS-CoV-2 infection or an uninfected control (not recorded which). Source: whole blood, taken at baseline. J is TRBJ2-4 and V is TRBV12-3 or TRBV12-4; 8 positions agree with TRBD2. This CDR3 is CASSSFLERERTDGAKNIQYF. The CDR3 DNA follows: TGTGCCAGCAGTTCATTCCTCGAGCGGGAGAGAACAGACGGAGCCAAAAACATTCAGTACTTC.